This T cell receptor (beta chain) was sequenced for a study of PD-1 blockade in classical Hodgkin lymphoma. Regarding the study as a whole: Some patients started nivolumab under 1 year after ASCT, and they were excluded. Newly diagnosed patients were reported to exhibit reduced baseline TCR diversity relative to healthy donors. CD4+ TCR diversity climbed significantly by C4D1, unlike CD8+ TCR diversity.

The CDR3 has 17 residues. CDR1 SGHRS and CDR2 YFSETQ come from the germline V gene. V was pared by 3 bases and J by 2 bases, with 4 bases of the junction left unmatched. As for this clone: Antigen: not known.

Here immunoSEQ multiplex PCR was the method, and the copy in TCRdb shows in-frame clones only, minus some. The repertoire includes approximately 24,000 clones, about 80% of them detected once, and around 23% sits in the top ten. The time point: cycle 4 day 1 (C4D1), after more than five weeks of nivolumab. Patients all relapsed after autologous stem cell transplantation, and there was variation in brentuximab vedotin exposure. Progressive disease, partial response or complete response was each patient's best response. Sequencing used peripheral blood mononuclear cells (PBMCs), obtained before the fourth cycle of nivolumab. The receptor was derived from a human donor with classical Hodgkin lymphoma. The chain employs TRBV5-1 and TRBJ2-3, with 15 positions matching TRBD2. The CDR3: CASSWGLAGGSTDTQYF. The CDR3 DNA reads as TGCGCCAGCAGCTGGGGACTAGCGGGGGGTTCCACAGATACGCAGTATTTT.